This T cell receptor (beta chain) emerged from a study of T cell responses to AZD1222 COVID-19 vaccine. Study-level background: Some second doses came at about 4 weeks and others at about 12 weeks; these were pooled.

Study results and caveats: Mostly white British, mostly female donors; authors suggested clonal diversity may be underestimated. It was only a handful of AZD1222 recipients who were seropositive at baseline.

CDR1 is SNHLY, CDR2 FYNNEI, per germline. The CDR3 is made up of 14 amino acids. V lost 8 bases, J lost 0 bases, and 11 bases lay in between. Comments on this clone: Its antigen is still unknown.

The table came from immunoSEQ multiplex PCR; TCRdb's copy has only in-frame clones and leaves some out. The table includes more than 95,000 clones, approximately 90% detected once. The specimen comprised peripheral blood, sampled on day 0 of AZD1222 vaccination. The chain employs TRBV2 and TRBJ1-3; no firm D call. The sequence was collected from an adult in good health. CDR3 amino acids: CASDTGPSGNTIYF. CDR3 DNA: TGTGCCAGCGACACCGGGCCCTCTGGAAACACCATATATTTT.